The text below deals with one TCR beta chain. Antigen specificity is unknown. The data were obtained in a study of T-cell reconstitution after alpha-beta-depleted transplantation in children. General observations from the study: T-cell numbers and diversity one year post-transplant derived largely from freshly generated T cells. Several hundred graft clones that had expanded were reportedly the source of alpha-beta T cells about two months after transplant. Certain patients had high TCRbeta diversity at day 60, and it came from recipient T cells and thymic progenitors that survived.

Unique molecular identifiers were built into the TCRbeta library. One entry per CDR3 protein, called by TCRdb with MiXCR from the PCR reads. In the table there are some 300,000 distinct CDR3 sequences, 6% to 10% of which are singletons. The receptor was derived from a female patient aged 2-10 years who had a stem cell transplant for Fanconi anemia, so the T cells may come from the graft donor. Sequencing was performed on peripheral blood, taken 360 days after TCRalphabeta/CD19-depleted stem cell transplant.

Here the CDR3 DNA reads TGTGCCAGCAACGGCCCCGTCCGCACTGAAGCTTTCTTT. Protein product: CASNGPVRTEAFF. The V gene is TRBV12-3 or TRBV12-4, the J gene TRBJ1-1; no firm D call. V was trimmed by 7 bases and J by 4 bases, leaving 13 bases between them. The CDR3 totals 13 residues.